One TCR beta chain is described in this entry. Sequencing used cDNA as its template, made by extracting RNA and reverse transcribing it. Assay used: immunoSEQ multiplex PCR; TCRdb lists only in-frame clones, some missing. The sample carries some 110,000 clones, less than 75% recorded once. This sample was included in a study of CD8+ T cells in alopecia areata. In the study overall: Each of the treated patients was given oral tofacitinib, 5 to 10 mg twice daily, for moderate-to-severe alopecia areata.

Unmatched junction bases numbered 4, after V lost 0 bases and J lost 5 bases. CDR1 is SQVTM and CDR2 is ANQGSEA in the germline V gene. This CDR3 comprises 15 residues. Treatment indicated: oral pan-JAK inhibitor, 5-10 mg twice daily. The sequences come from CD8+ T cells sorted from blood, collected at week 24, from a patient treated with tofacitinib. This clonotype was sampled from a human donor with alopecia areata. This chain uses TRBV29-1 with TRBJ2-2; 9 nucleotides match TRBD2. CDR3 in amino acids: CSVEDSGGGTGELFF. The CDR3 nucleotides read TGCAGCGTTGAAGATAGCGGGGGCGGGACCGGGGAGCTGTTTTTT.